Below, 7 T cell receptor beta chains from the same sample are listed, as sequenced in a study of CD8 T cells in ankylosing spondylitis. Each CDR3 protein gets one entry after TCRdb re-called the 5' RACE reads with MiXCR. Of 40,000 to 50,000 distinct CDR3 sequences detected, roughly 2.5% appear once; the ten largest clones hold 4.6%. Sequenced sample: blood, either unsorted or a sorted T cell fraction (not recorded which). Every receptor here comes from a male donor with ankylosing spondylitis or in good health (not recorded which).

This clonotype has ten or more counts. CDR3 DNA sequence: TGTGCAAGTGGTAGCGGGAGTGAGTTTCCATACAATGAGCAGTTCTTC. It specifies CASGSGSEFPYNEQFF. This chain uses TRBV12-2 with TRBJ2-1; the table names TRBD2, a call not compared with the DNA. TRBV12-2 is shown as a pseudogene. This CDR3 comprises 16 residues.

This clonotype has a count of ten or more. This chain uses TRBV9 with TRBJ2-2; TRBD1 matches at 8 bases. The CDR3 length is 15 residues. CDR1 is SGDLS, CDR2 YYNGEE, per germline. J lost 5 bases, V lost 0 bases, and 3 bases had no gene match. The CDR3 DNA sequence: TGTGCCAGCAGCGTAGTTGGACAGGGTACCGGGGAGCTGTTTTTT. This codes for CASSVVGQGTGELFF.

This clonotype has at least ten counts. J is TRBJ1-6 and V is TRBV9; a possible D gene is TRBD1 (6 bases). The ends were cut back, 0 bases at V and 10 bases at J, with 14 bases in the middle. CDR1 SGDLS and CDR2 YYNGEE come from the germline V gene. CDR3 length: 15 amino acids. The CDR3 region has the DNA TGTGCCAGCAGCGTAGCTCACAGGGCGAGCTCACCCCTCCACTTT. Protein: CASSVAHRASSPLHF.

This clonotype was picked up many times. The genes are TRBV9 and TRBJ2-2; D is undetermined. This CDR3 contains 15 residues. The V gene's germline CDR1 is SGDLS and CDR2 YYNGEE. Trimming cost V 4 bases and J 5 bases, with 15 bases left between them. CDR3 residues: CASSPPRTPTGELFF. CDR3 DNA: TGTGCCAGCAGCCCCCCCCGGACCCCGACCGGGGAGCTGTTTTTT.

A remark on this clonotype: Because it lacks the conserved phenylalanine or tryptophan at the end, this CDR3 is likely a read error. Because the CDR3's place on the DNA is in doubt, the DNA is left out and the CDR3 is given as listed by TCRdb. This chain links TRBV9 with TRBJ2-5; the DNA was not compared with TRBD2, the D call given in the table. The germline V gene encodes CDR1 SGDLS and CDR2 YYNGEE. Ends included, the CDR3 has 15 residues. This chain's CDR3 is CASSAGEVSPLHFGN.

The chain joins TRBV9 to TRBJ2-2, with D tentatively TRBD1 or TRBD2 (5 bases each). The V end lost 2 bases, the J end lost 4 bases, and 12 bases lay between the germline ends. Germline V CDR1 and CDR2: SGDLS, YYNGEE. The CDR3 length is 15 residues. CDR3: CASSVPAGGTGELFF. Written as DNA, the CDR3 is TGTGCCAGCAGCGTCCCCGCTGGGGGCACCGGGGAGCTGTTTTTT.

This clonotype appeared many times. The J gene is TRBJ1-6, the V gene TRBV9; D gene uncertain. In germline, CDR1 is SGDLS, CDR2 YYNGEE. The CDR3 is 13 residues long. The V end was cut by 0 bases, the J end by 10 bases, with 8 bases between. CDR3 nucleotide sequence: TGTGCCAGCAGCGTAGAAGCTGAGTCACCCCTCCACTTT. It yields the protein CASSVEAESPLHF.